This T cell receptor beta chain was obtained from a study of T cell responses to AZD1222 COVID-19 vaccine. Findings and caveats of the study: Clonal diversity was possibly underestimated, and the donors were mostly white British, with more females.

The count of this clone is one. Its antigen remains unknown. This CDR3 is 13 amino acids long. CDR1 is MNHEY, CDR2 SVGAGI, per germline. With V trimmed by 4 bases and J by 5 bases, 2 bases remained unmatched. Profiling relied on immunoSEQ multiplex PCR, and the TCRdb table lists in-frame clones only, not all of them. The sample includes some 140,000 clones, about 88% of them seen just once. This chain joins TRBV6-5 and TRBJ1-3; TRBD1 matches 7 bases. This specimen consisted of peripheral blood, obtained on day 0 of AZD1222 vaccination. The clonotype originates from an adult in good health. In DNA form, the CDR3 reads TGTGCCAGCAGTTCGGGACAGAGAAACACCATATATTTT. Translation: CASSSGQRNTIYF.